The sequence of this T cell receptor delta chain was determined in a study of delta chain sequences of gamma delta T cells (dated by TCRdb to 2015 to 2018). This clone came up a few times. Its antigen is not yet known. Base quality data are lacking; no much larger clone is found one base away. Receptors were amplified or captured by 5' RACE. Sequenced using an Illumina MiSeq. Public reads were reanalyzed in TCRdb with CATT, and rows carrying the same DNA were merged afterwards. The sample table shows roughly 2,400 delta-chain clones, and 25% to 35% are seen once. The biggest ten clones account for 17% of the sample. This TCR came from a human donor in good health. Material: either unsorted cells or a sorted T cell fraction (not recorded which).

Read as DNA, the sequence is TGTGCCTGTGACACCATGAAAACTGGGGGATCCACGTACTGGGACACCCGACAGATGTTTTTC. Its protein reads: CACDTMKTGGSTYWDTRQMFF. The chain is encoded by TRDV2 joined to TRDJ3, and 10 junctional nucleotides match TRDD3. Unmatched junction bases come to 13, with V trimmed by 0 bases and J by 3 bases. CDR3 length: 21 amino acids, cysteine to phenylalanine. CDR3 DNA only is kept here, 63 bases in frame from base 1. CDR1 and CDR2 are drawn from the germline V gene: GEAIGNYY, EKD.